This paragraph covers one T cell receptor beta chain sequence. In the study's own analysis: Estimates of nucleated cell counts were drawn from the amplification of reference gene primers. The method was immunoSEQ multiplex PCR; TCRdb's version includes in-frame clones alone and lacks a portion of them. V, J and clone size are those of that table, while D and trimming were read from the DNA. This sample carries fewer than 200,000 clones, 80% to 90% of them seen once, and the ten largest clones take about 1.9%. This entry is derived from a study of blood T cell repertoires in COVID-19. V lost 10 bases to trimming and J lost 0 bases, with 9 bases between them. The CDR3 is 13 residues long. Per germline, CDR1 WNHNN and CDR2 SYGVQD (reference sequence).

The sequence derives from a man younger than 35 who had recovered from COVID-19. The sample consisted of peripheral blood. V and J are TRBV10-1 and TRBJ2-2; maybe TRBD1 (6 bases). This chain's CDR3 is CATSGANTGELFF. The CDR3 region has the DNA TGCGCCACCTCAGGGGCGAACACCGGGGAGCTGTTTTTT.